The clone carrying this T cell receptor beta chain was picked up a small number of times. Its antigen is unknown. This specimen belongs to a study of T-cell memory formation after mild COVID-19. Looking at the study overall: Clusters of TCRs were largely donor specific. Whole-study findings and limits: The appearance of some responding clones in pre-infection memory suggested that cross-reactive memory joined. CD4/CD8 balance held among clones contracting day 15 to 85, and later expanders leaned CD4+.

5'RACE, which relied on constant-segment primers, yielded TCR alpha and TCR beta cDNA libraries carrying sample barcodes and UMIs. One entry per CDR3 protein results from TCRdb running MiXCR on the 5' RACE reads. The data hold some 40,000 distinct CDR3 sequences, with 6.1% observed a single time. Germline CDR1 MGHRA, CDR2 YSYEKL. Trimming cost V 4 bases and J 2 bases; bases outside gene matches: 7. CDR3 size: 16 residues. This clonotype was sampled from an adult who had mild COVID-19 (a few samples of this study predate the infection). Cell type and time point are not known. The material sequenced was PBMCs or a T cell subset sorted from them (not recorded which). The rearrangement uses TRBV4-1 and TRBJ2-1; TRBD1 agrees at 8 bases. The CDR3: CASSRGQGVPYNEQFF. CDR3 bases: TGCGCCAGCAGCCGTGGACAGGGAGTTCCCTACAATGAGCAGTTCTTC.